The source of this T cell receptor beta chain is a study of T-cell memory formation after mild COVID-19 (dated by TCRdb to the early 2020s). Study-level background: TCR sequence clusters from the two donors were found to be largely donor specific. In a couple of donors, T-cell clones that expanded and contracted after mild COVID-19 were followed by sequencing TCRalpha and TCRbeta repertoires longitudinally. The cohort was made up of two young adult volunteers, one female and one male, who were previously healthy. The paper's findings and limits, for the study overall: Contracting CD4+ clones turned up mainly in the CM and EM memory subsets, whereas EMRA was where CD8+ clones were enriched. Whether the second-wave clones peaking on day 37 were SARS-CoV-2 specific was not confirmed. From day 15 to 85, contracting clones showed balanced CD4/CD8 phenotypes, whereas a second wave of clones that expanded from day 15 to 37 leaned towards CD4+. Only two mild cases were covered by the study, and larger cohorts that include severe cases with pre-infection samples were considered necessary. Some responding clones were found in pre-infection memory, which suggests that pre-existing cross-reactive memory T cells took part in the SARS-CoV-2 response.

Ficoll-Paque density gradient centrifugation was used to isolate PBMCs. V drops 1 base and J drops 6 bases, leaving 17 bases in between. From the germline V gene, CDR1 is LGHNA and CDR2 is YNFKEQ. The CDR3 numbers 16 residues from cysteine through phenylalanine. Only CDR3 DNA is held: 48 bases, read in frame from base 1. Turning to this clonotype: The antigen it recognizes is unknown. Per-nucleotide qualities are absent, and no much larger clonotype sits a single base away.

Sequencing was carried out with an Illumina NovaSeq 6000. Using 5'RACE with constant-segment primers, TCRalpha and TCRbeta cDNA libraries were constructed, with sample barcodes and unique molecular identifiers added in the process. Trizol reagent was used to extract RNA from every sample. The libraries were amplified in two PCR steps, and the second step added a second sample barcode and Illumina TruSeq adapters. Libraries were sequenced on an Illumina NovaSeq with 2 x 150 bp paired-end reads. In the paper's pipeline: Demultiplexing of reads and collapsing into UMI-guided consensus sequences were performed with migec v1.2.7. With mixcr v2.1.11, UMI consensuses were aligned to TRA and TRB V and J templates and assembled into clonotypes. Clonotypes were classified as expanded or contracted when called significant by both edgeR and NoisET, with noise models trained on biological replicates. For edgeR calls, a false discovery rate-adjusted p below 0.01 and a log2 fold-change threshold of 1 were applied. As an exploratory analysis of dynamics, max-normalized trajectories of the 1000 most abundant clonotypes were examined by PCA with hierarchical clustering. Separately sequenced CD4+ and CD8+ repertoires were used to assign the CD4 or CD8 phenotype of responding clones. TCRdb ran its own pipeline on the public reads, namely fastp trimming at Q25 and MiXCR clone calling, and kept in-frame beta chains. CDR3 protein sequences are deduplicated, and each keeps its most common genes and DNA. For this entry, the V and J calls and clone size follow TCRdb and not the study's own pipeline. The sample table records about 260,000 distinct CDR3 sequences; under 8.5% of these occur just once. The ten most abundant clones make up around a fifth of the sample.

This receptor was identified in a man aged 18 to 29 who had mild COVID-19 (a few samples of this study predate the infection). The sample titles of this study are shuffled in the database, so cell type and time point are left out; the donor was told from shared clones. The rearrangement joined TRBV4-2 to TRBJ2-3; the best D guess is TRBD1, with 6 bases matching. What was sequenced was PBMCs or a T cell subset sorted from them (not recorded which). The DNA sequence is as follows: TGTGCCAGCAGCCAAGGATTCGGGACACCTGGGGATACGCAGTATTTT. This codes for CASSQGFGTPGDTQYF.